This T cell receptor (beta chain) stems from a study of blood T cells in healthy people across ages. Details on this clonotype: The antigen remains undetermined.

Study observations and caveats: Any conclusive comparison of naive versus antigen-experienced cells was prevented by using unsorted PBMCs.

Each sample yielded at least 7 million isolated PBMCs. The authors ran a second PCR of about 7 to 11 cycles using a sample-barcoded 5' primer and a J-beta primer mix. Through a template-switch adaptor with 12 random nucleotides, each cDNA molecule received a tag. TCRdb independently ran MiXCR on the 5' RACE reads; one entry per CDR3 protein. Here the sample spans some 1.8 million distinct CDR3 sequences, roughly two fifths being singletons. The specimen was blood. The TCR originated in a human donor in good health.

The CDR3 DNA reads TGTGCCAGCAGTTTATGGGGACAGGGGGCTGGTGGCTACACCTTC. As protein: CASSLWGQGAGGYTF. J is TRBJ1-2 and V is TRBV27; TRBD1 matches at 12 bases. Germline values: CDR1 MNHEY, CDR2 SMNVEV (reference sequence). The CDR3 spans 15 residues. Trimming took 1 base from V and 7 from J; bases not matched to a gene: 4.